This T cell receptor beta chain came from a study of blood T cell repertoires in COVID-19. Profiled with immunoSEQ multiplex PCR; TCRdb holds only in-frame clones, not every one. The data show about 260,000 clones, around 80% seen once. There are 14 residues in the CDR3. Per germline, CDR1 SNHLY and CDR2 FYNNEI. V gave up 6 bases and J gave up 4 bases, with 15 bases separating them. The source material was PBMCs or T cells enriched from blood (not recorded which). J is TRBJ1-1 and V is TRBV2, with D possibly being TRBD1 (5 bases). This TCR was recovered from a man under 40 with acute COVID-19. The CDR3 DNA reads TGTGCCAGCAGATCGACAGACTTTACCACTGAAGCTTTCTTT. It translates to CASRSTDFTTEAFF.